Detailed here is one T cell receptor beta chain. This specimen belongs to a study of blood T cell repertoires in COVID-19. Study-wide context: There were acute and convalescent COVID-19 samples, and they came from the United States, Italy and Spain.

The length of the CDR3 is 18 residues. Germline V gene sequence: CDR1 SGHAT, CDR2 FQNNGV. The trim removed 3 bases at V and 0 bases at J, leaving 7 bases unmatched. Study processing details: Amplification from reference gene primers served as the basis for estimated nucleated cell counts. The repertoire was sequenced with immunoSEQ multiplex PCR; TCRdb's copy has only in-frame clones and lacks some. Clone size and V and J calls were adopted from that table, with D and trimming inferred from the DNA. The sample has 150,000 to 200,000 clones, 85% seen once. V and J are TRBV11-2 and TRBJ2-3; TRBD2 matches at 12 bases. Sequencing was performed on peripheral blood. The receptor was isolated from a human donor with acute or convalescent COVID-19. The donor label of this sample is uncertain. In DNA, the CDR3 is TGTGCCAGCAGCTTTTGGAACGGACTAGCGGGGAGCACAGATACGCAGTATTTT. This encodes CASSFWNGLAGSTDTQYF.